This T cell receptor beta chain was found in a study of T cells in Graves' hyperthyroidism and ophthalmopathy. From more than 9.5 ml of fresh peripheral blood, PBMCs were isolated. Researchers amplified the TCR beta CDR3 regions from RNA transcripts. First-round RT-PCR targeting the TCR CDR3 was performed with the HTBI primer set. TCRdb re-called the multiplex PCR reads through MiXCR, storing one row per CDR3 protein. The sample has approximately 590,000 distinct CDR3 sequences; about a sixth are singletons. CDR1 is GTSNPN, CDR2 SVGIG, per germline (reference sequence). The CDR3 extends over 13 amino acids. The ends were cut back, 4 bases at V and 3 bases at J, with 10 bases in the middle. This clonotype was counted ten times or more. Its cognate antigen is unknown. Broader study findings: Most thyroid clonotypes expanded above 0.001 were also detected in blood. From stable hyperthyroidism, ophthalmopathy was set apart by a 13 V-J model.

The J gene is TRBJ1-5, the V gene TRBV30; perhaps TRBD1 as D (5 bases). Sequenced input: blood. This sequence was found in a woman aged 25 to 39 with Graves' hyperthyroidism. Written as DNA, the CDR3 is TGTGCCTGGACCCAGGGACCCAATCAGCCCCAGCATTTT. Encoded protein: CAWTQGPNQPQHF.